A single sample is the source of the 21 T cell receptor beta chains below, sequenced in a study of a mutant IDH1 vaccine in newly diagnosed glioma. TCRdb's copy holds only in-frame clones and misses some; the assay was immunoSEQ multiplex PCR. The sample lists about 32,000 clones, about four fifths occurring once. Their antigen targets remain unknown. Time point indicated: week 35, safety follow-up. In the vaccine, a single dose held 300 ug of the mutant IDH1 20-mer peptide, along with topical imiquimod. The sample in question was PBMCs, obtained from a glioma patient whose treatment included an IDH1 peptide vaccine. The receptors were sampled from a woman aged 18-30 years with glioma.

DNA for the CDR3: TGTGCCAGCAGCTCGGGACAGAACTACGAGCAGTACTTC. It specifies CASSSGQNYEQYF. The V call is TRBV7-2, the J call TRBJ2-7, with TRBD1 matching over 7 bases. V lost 4 bases to trimming and J lost 3 bases; unmatched junction nucleotides: 3. Germline loops: CDR1 SGHTA, CDR2 FQGNSA. This CDR3 spans 13 amino acids.

The chain recombines TRBV18 with TRBJ1-5; a weak D match, TRBD1 (5 bases). CDR3 length equals 14 residues. V was shortened by 2 bases and J by 5 bases, with 10 bases between the two germline ends. Germline V gene data show CDR1 as KGHSH and CDR2 as LQKENI. CDR3 residues: CASSPWRDYQPQHF. The CDR3 coding sequence is TGTGCCAGCTCACCATGGAGGGACTATCAGCCCCAGCATTTT.

This chain links TRBV7-6 with TRBJ2-6; TRBD1 aligns across 10 bases. From germline, CDR1 is SGHVS and CDR2 FNYEAQ. J lost 4 bases, V lost 7 bases, and 7 bases had no gene match. The CDR3 covers 16 residues. DNA for the CDR3: TGTGCCAGCACCCGACAGGGGGCAGCCGGGGCCAACGTCCTGACTTTC. Its protein is CASTRQGAAGANVLTF.

The chain is built from TRBV11-3 and TRBJ2-3; possibly TRBD2 for D (5 bases). Trimming took off 1 base at V and 5 bases at J, with 16 bases between the two ends. Germline lookup yields CDR1 SGHNT and CDR2 YENEEA. CDR3 length: 16 residues. As DNA, the CDR3 is TGTGCCAGCAGCTTAGGCACGGGAAATGGGAGAGATACGCAGTATTTT. It is translated as CASSLGTGNGRDTQYF.

The chain carries TRBV7-2 and TRBJ2-5, with 8 bases that match TRBD2. The CDR3 contains 14 residues. Germline assignment: CDR1 SGHTA and CDR2 FQGNSA. J lost 4 bases, V lost 1 base, and 2 bases had no gene match. The CDR3 region has the DNA TGTGCCAGCAGCTTAGACCTAGCGGGAGAGACCCAGTACTTC. It is translated as CASSLDLAGETQYF.

This clone was observed a handful of times. The rearrangement joins TRBV5-1 to TRBJ1-2, with 8 bases that match TRBD1. The CDR3 is 15 residues long. Germline V lookup: CDR1 SGHRS, CDR2 YFSETQ. The trim removed 4 bases at V and 1 base at J, leaving 6 bases unmatched. CDR3 protein: CASSPGQGNNYGYTF. The CDR3 DNA reads as TGCGCCAGCAGCCCCGGACAGGGTAATAACTATGGCTACACCTTC. Combining the CDR3 with reference TRBV5-1 and TRBJ1-2 gives the whole variable domain KAGVTQTPRYLIKTRGQQVTLSCSPISGHRSVSWYQQTPGQGLQFLFEYFSETQRNKGNFPGRFSGRQFSNSRSEMNVSTLELGDSALYLCASSPGQGNNYGYTFGSGTRLTVV.

The gene calls are TRBV19 and TRBJ2-1; a possible D gene is TRBD1 (6 bases). V was pared by 3 bases and J by 7 bases, with 10 bases between. The germline V gene has CDR1 LNHDA and CDR2 SQIVND (reference sequence). There are 13 residues in the CDR3. The CDR3 sequence: CASSIRGENEQFF. In nucleotides, the CDR3 is TGTGCCAGTAGTATCAGGGGTGAGAATGAGCAGTTCTTC.

V gene TRBV19 combines with J gene TRBJ1-5; D call uncertain. Germline loops: CDR1 LNHDA, CDR2 SQIVND (reference sequence). The CDR3 loop spans 16 amino acids. Trimming pared 7 bases from V and 4 bases from J, leaving 20 bases between. The CDR3 bases are TGTGCCAGTAAAAGTATAGGAGGGAGTGGGAATCAGCCCCAGCATTTT. As protein: CASKSIGGSGNQPQHF.

V is TRBV7-9 and J is TRBJ2-1; D possibly corresponds to TRBD1 (6 bases). The CDR3 is 13 residues long. In germline, CDR1 is SEHNR, CDR2 FQNEAQ (reference sequence). V lost 3 bases and J lost 8, with 11 bases in between. CDR3 sequence (DNA): TGTGCCAGCAGCTTCCAGGGGTTGGATGAGCAGTTCTTC. The encoded protein is CASSFQGLDEQFF.

This clone was picked up a small number of times. The chain combines TRBV4-3 with TRBJ2-1; 7 bases align to TRBD2. After removal of 1 base from V and 4 bases from J, the junction contained 4 bases not matched to a gene. The germline V gene encodes CDR1 LGHNA and CDR2 YSLEER. This CDR3 has 15 amino acids. The CDR3 region has the DNA TGCGCCAGCAGCCAAGTCCTAGCGGATTACAATGAGCAGTTCTTC. Amino acid sequence: CASSQVLADYNEQFF.

This clone has only one observation. This chain connects TRBV7-9 to TRBJ1-4, with a possible D match to TRBD1 (5 bases). The V and J ends lost 4 bases and 5 bases respectively, with 11 bases between them. CDR3 length: 14 residues. Germline V gives CDR1 SEHNR, CDR2 FQNEAQ (reference sequence). The CDR3 bases are TGTGCCAGCAGCTCGGACGGGGGGAATGAAAAACTGTTTTTT. Translation: CASSSDGGNEKLFF.

This clone was observed once. The genes are TRBV19 and TRBJ2-7; 8 bases are shared with TRBD1. V lost 6 bases to trimming and J lost 2 bases; unmatched junction nucleotides: 6. There are 14 residues in the CDR3. The V gene's germline CDR1 is LNHDA and CDR2 SQIVND (reference sequence). Here the CDR3 reads CASRATGDPYEQYF. CDR3 DNA: TGTGCCAGTAGGGCGACAGGGGATCCCTACGAGCAGTACTTC.

V gene TRBV5-1 combines with J gene TRBJ2-7; TRBD2 is a possible D gene (6 bases). V was trimmed by 4 bases and J by 5 bases, leaving 19 bases between them. CDR1 is SGHRS, CDR2 YFSETQ, per germline. The length of the CDR3 is 15 residues. The CDR3 region is CASSNLLVTGDEQYF. CDR3 nucleotide sequence: TGCGCCAGCAGCAACCTACTGGTAACGGGGGACGAGCAGTACTTC.

This clone occurred once. The chain employs TRBV7-6 and TRBJ2-3, with 15 bases matching TRBD2. Germline CDR1 and CDR2: SGHVS and FNYEAQ. The CDR3 has 19 amino acids. Trimming cost V 3 bases and J 4 bases; bases outside gene matches: 11. CDR3 in DNA: TGTGCCAGCAGCTTCCCCAACGGGACTAGCGGGGGGAGGGCAGATACGCAGTATTTT. As protein: CASSFPNGTSGGRADTQYF.

This sequence joins TRBV5-4 and TRBJ2-1; no reliable D call. The CDR3 runs 17 residues. Germline lookup yields CDR1 SGHNT and CDR2 YYREEE (reference sequence). The V and J ends lost 4 bases and 6 bases respectively, with 23 bases between them. The CDR3 coding sequence is TGTGCCAGCAGCCTGCCCCCCCCGCGACAATCGAGCAATGAGCAGTTCTTC. Translation gives CASSLPPPRQSSNEQFF.

J is TRBJ1-2 and V is TRBV7-9; no definite D call. V lost 3 bases and J 6 bases, leaving 5 bases between the germline ends. CDR1 SEHNR and CDR2 FQNEAQ come from the germline V gene (reference sequence). The CDR3 loop spans 11 amino acids. CDR3: CASSFFDGYTF. CDR3 DNA sequence: TGTGCCAGCAGCTTCTTTGATGGCTACACCTTC.

The sample holds one count of this clone. The chain uses TRBV6-1 and TRBJ2-1; the match to TRBD2 covers 13 bases. Trimming cost V 5 bases and J 8 bases; bases outside gene matches: 6. Per the germline V gene, CDR1 is MNHNS and CDR2 is SASEGT. There are 15 residues in the CDR3. The CDR3 sequence is CASSFTSGGADEQFF. DNA of the CDR3: TGTGCCAGCAGTTTTACTAGCGGGGGGGCCGATGAGCAGTTCTTC.

This chain uses TRBV2 with TRBJ2-7, with 7 bases that match TRBD1. V trimming: 7 bases; J trimming: 7 bases; junction bases outside the gene matches: 10. Germline assignment: CDR1 SNHLY and CDR2 FYNNEI. This CDR3 is 13 amino acids long. The CDR3 DNA reads as TGTGCCAGCATCAGGGGGTTACGGGATGAGCAGTACTTC. Its protein is CASIRGLRDEQYF.

The V and J genes are TRBV27 and TRBJ1-1; maybe TRBD1 (6 bases). The ends were cut back, 8 bases at V and 1 base at J, with 11 bases in the middle. The CDR3 extends over 13 amino acids. Germline CDR1 is MNHEY and CDR2 is SMNVEV (reference sequence). The CDR3 region is CASGIQGNTEAFF. The CDR3 DNA reads as TGTGCCAGCGGCATACAGGGGAACACTGAAGCTTTCTTT.

The V gene is TRBV5-8, the J gene TRBJ2-3; 7 bases agree with TRBD1. Germline assignment: CDR1 SGHTS and CDR2 YDEGEE. V gave up 4 bases and J gave up 2 bases; unmatched junction bases: 13. This CDR3 contains 17 residues. The CDR3 DNA follows: TGTGCCAGCAGCCCTCAGAATAGGGGGCTCCCCACAGATACGCAGTATTTT. Translation: CASSPQNRGLPTDTQYF.

This sequence joins TRBV12-5 and TRBJ1-2; the match to TRBD1 covers 12 bases. Germline V gene data show CDR1 as LGHNT and CDR2 as FRNRAP. The CDR3 length is 18 residues. Losses at the gene ends were 3 bases for V and 7 bases for J; bases not matched to a gene: 15. The CDR3 here is CASGFGGTGGGKRGGYTF. CDR3 nucleotides: TGTGCTAGTGGTTTTGGGGGGACAGGGGGCGGAAAAAGGGGTGGCTACACCTTC.